What follows are 23 T cell receptor beta chains derived from one specimen sequenced in a study of shared clonotypes between healthy human individuals. Here immunoSEQ multiplex PCR was the method, and the copy in TCRdb shows in-frame clones only, minus some. The sample has some 300,000 clones; around four fifths are singletons. Sequenced sample: memory CD4+ T cells sorted from blood. The subset is: CD45RA-negative fraction. The receptor set was obtained from a man aged 30 to 39 in good health.

This clone has a handful of counts. The chain joins TRBV10-1 to TRBJ2-7; the match to TRBD2 covers 8 bases. Germline CDR1 WNHNN, CDR2 SYGVQD (reference sequence). The CDR3 totals 14 residues. The junction had 5 bases not matched to a gene; V was cut back by 2 bases and J by 5 bases. In DNA form, the CDR3 reads TGCGCCAGCAGTGAGAGCGGGAGAACCCACGAGCAGTACTTC. This sequence encodes CASSESGRTHEQYF.

This sequence joins TRBV7-2 and TRBJ2-1; 14 bases are a match to TRBD2. Germline assignment: CDR1 SGHTA and CDR2 FQGNSA. Trimming cost V 2 bases and J 6 bases; bases outside gene matches: 3. The CDR3 contains 16 residues. CDR3 sequence (DNA): TGTGCCAGCAGCTTATTGACTAGCGGGAGGGGCAATGAGCAGTTCTTC. Amino acid sequence: CASSLLTSGRGNEQFF.

This clone was seen a few times. The chain carries TRBV19 and TRBJ2-6, with TRBD1 identical over 8 bases. Germline CDR1 and CDR2: LNHDA and SQIVND (reference sequence). The CDR3 spans 16 residues. V trimming: 4 bases; J trimming: 3 bases; junction bases outside the gene matches: 5. The CDR3: CASSRRQGLGANVLTF. CDR3 nucleotide sequence: TGTGCCAGTAGTAGGCGACAGGGGCTTGGGGCCAACGTCCTGACTTTC.

The CDR3 is CASSLGRNDNEQFF. The CDR3 DNA is TGCGCCAGCAGTCTCGGGAGGAACGACAATGAGCAGTTCTTC. The J gene is TRBJ2-1, the V gene TRBV10-2; TRBD2 matches at 7 bases. With 5 bases clipped from V and 5 bases from J, the junction kept 6 bases outside the gene matches. CDR3 size: 14 residues. CDR1 is WSHSY and CDR2 is SAAADI in the germline V gene.

The rearrangement links TRBV2 to TRBJ1-5; 8 nucleotides match TRBD1. In germline, CDR1 is SNHLY, CDR2 FYNNEI. CDR3 length equals 19 residues. With V trimmed by 5 bases and J by 0 bases, 15 bases remained unmatched. The CDR3 here is CASSPRDRRDPYSNQPQHF. CDR3 in DNA: TGTGCCAGCAGTCCCCGGGACAGGAGGGACCCTTATAGCAATCAGCCCCAGCATTTT.

There are many counts of this clone. The chain employs TRBV2 and TRBJ2-5, with D hard to call. The CDR3 spans 14 residues. V shed 7 bases and J shed 5 bases, with 17 bases lying between them. Germline V gene lookup returns CDR1 SNHLY and CDR2 FYNNEI. DNA of the CDR3: TGTGCCAGCACCACCTGGAATTCCGGGGAGACCCAGTACTTC. It translates to CASTTWNSGETQYF.

The CDR3 loop reads CASSHPGGSGSVYEQYF. CDR3 DNA sequence: TGCGCCAGCAGCCATCCCGGTGGTAGCGGGAGTGTCTACGAGCAGTACTTC. The chain uses TRBV4-3 and TRBJ2-7; 9 bases line up with TRBD2. Germline CDR1 LGHNA, CDR2 YSLEER. The CDR3 sequence is 17 residues long. V was pared by 3 bases and J by 3 bases, with 12 bases of the junction left unmatched.

The rearrangement links TRBV5-8 to TRBJ2-1; 13 bases line up with TRBD2. V lost 4 bases to trimming and J lost 5 bases; unmatched junction nucleotides: 6. The V gene's germline CDR1 is SGHTS and CDR2 YDEGEE. This CDR3 is 16 amino acids long. This CDR3 reads CASSPGTSGANNEQFF. The CDR3, as DNA: TGTGCCAGCAGCCCCGGGACTAGCGGGGCTAACAATGAGCAGTTCTTC.

V and J are TRBV4-3 and TRBJ2-5, with TRBD2 matching 8 bases. Germline V gene lookup returns CDR1 LGHNA and CDR2 YSLEER. The CDR3 is 19 residues long. J gave up 1 base and V 1 base, and 14 bases lay outside the gene matches. The CDR3, as DNA: TGCGCCAGCAGCCAAGTAAAAGTAATAAGCGGGAGACCCCAAGAGACCCAGTACTTC. Translating it yields CASSQVKVISGRPQETQYF.

The gene calls are TRBV29-1 and TRBJ1-1; the match to TRBD1 covers 11 bases. V was pared by 6 bases and J by 4 bases, with 13 bases of the junction left unmatched. Germline CDR1 and CDR2: SQVTM and ANQGSEA. There are 16 residues in the CDR3. CDR3 sequence reads: CSVWDRGWALGTEAFF. Written as DNA, the CDR3 is TGCAGCGTGTGGGACAGGGGGTGGGCGTTGGGCACTGAAGCTTTCTTT. The whole variable domain, filled in from reference TRBV29-1 and TRBJ1-1, reads SAVISQKPSRDICQRGTSLTIQCQVDSQVTMMFWYRQQPGQSLTLIATANQGSEATYESGFVIDKFPISRPNLTFSTLTVSNMSPEDSSIYLCSVWDRGWALGTEAFFGQGTRLTVV.

The rearrangement links TRBV4-3 to TRBJ2-1; D perhaps matches TRBD1 (7 bases). Germline V gives CDR1 LGHNA, CDR2 YSLEER. V gave up 3 bases and J gave up 9 bases, with 12 bases separating them. The CDR3 is 13 residues long. CDR3 in DNA: TGCGCCAGCAGCCATGGCGGGACAGTTGAGCAGTTCTTC. It yields the protein CASSHGGTVEQFF.

The chain uses TRBV11-2 and TRBJ2-3; 7 nucleotides agree with TRBD1. The CDR3 length is 11 residues. J gave up 15 bases and V 3 bases, and 6 bases lay outside the gene matches. Germline V gene sequence: CDR1 SGHAT, CDR2 FQNNGV. This chain's CDR3 is CASSFGTASYF. Here the CDR3 DNA reads TGTGCCAGCAGCTTCGGGACAGCTTCATATTTT.

This clone was observed a few times. The CDR3 sequence is CASSSQTDTQYF. CDR3 coding DNA: TGTGCCAGCAGCTCTCAAACAGATACGCAGTATTTT. This chain connects TRBV28 to TRBJ2-3, with D uncertain. Germline CDR1 and CDR2: MDHEN and SYDVKM. The CDR3 sequence is 12 residues long. V was shortened by 6 bases and J by 3 bases, with 7 bases between the two germline ends.

This chain connects TRBV25-1 to TRBJ2-7, with a possible D match to TRBD1 (5 bases). Germline CDR1 reads MGHDK; CDR2 reads SYGVNS. The CDR3 spans 15 residues. V lost 7 bases and J lost 6, with 22 bases in between. CDR3 bases: TGTGCCAGCACCCCAGCTCAAGTAGGGGCTGGCGAGCAGTACTTC. Translation gives CASTPAQVGAGEQYF.

V usage is TRBV9 and J usage is TRBJ2-2, with D maybe TRBD1 (6 bases). Trimming took off 4 bases at V and 6 bases at J, with 16 bases between the two ends. Germline V CDR1 and CDR2: SGDLS, YYNGEE. This CDR3 contains 15 residues. Here the CDR3 DNA reads TGTGCCAGCAGCCCCCATGGGGACAACCCCGGGGAGCTGTTTTTT. As protein: CASSPHGDNPGELFF.

The J gene is TRBJ1-5, the V gene TRBV27; D is ambiguous. CDR3 size: 15 residues. The germline V and J ends were trimmed by 6 bases and 3 bases, with 15 bases remaining between them. Germline CDR1 MNHEY, CDR2 SMNVEV (reference sequence). The CDR3 DNA reads TGTGCCAGCAGACTAAAGGACGGATTCAATCAGCCCCAGCATTTT. This encodes CASRLKDGFNQPQHF.

This clone was counted at least ten times. The rearrangement joins TRBV4-1 to TRBJ1-1; D call uncertain. Germline loops: CDR1 MGHRA, CDR2 YSYEKL. The CDR3 covers 13 residues. V was cut by 1 base and J by 2 bases, with 5 bases left in between. The CDR3 loop is CASSQVDNTEAFF. The CDR3 DNA follows: TGCGCCAGCAGCCAAGTTGATAACACTGAAGCTTTCTTT.

V is TRBV6-1 and J is TRBJ2-3; no clear D gene. The length of the CDR3 is 14 residues. V lost 6 bases to trimming and J lost 2 bases, with 12 bases between them. Germline V lookup: CDR1 MNHNS, CDR2 SASEGT. The CDR3 DNA reads as TGTGCCAGCAGGGACCGGGCGCTCACAGATACGCAGTATTTT. Translated, it gives CASRDRALTDTQYF.

This clone appeared a few times. The chain is built from TRBV5-6 and TRBJ2-7; 9 nucleotides align to TRBD2. CDR1 SGHDT and CDR2 YYEEEE come from the germline V gene. The CDR3 has 17 residues. The V gene end was trimmed by 2 bases and the J gene end by 0 bases; junction bases not matched to a gene: 9. The CDR3 loop is CASSFIAGDRSSYEQYF. The CDR3 DNA follows: TGTGCCAGCAGCTTCATAGCGGGAGATAGGAGCTCCTACGAGCAGTACTTC. The full variable domain, its missing parts supplied by reference TRBV5-6 and TRBJ2-7, is DAGVTQSPTHLIKTRGQQVTLRCSPKSGHDTVSWYQQALGQGPQFIFQYYEEEERQRGNFPDRFSGHQFPNYSSELNVNALLLGDSALYLCASSFIAGDRSSYEQYFGPGTRLTVT.

J is TRBJ2-3 and V is TRBV20-1; D uncertain. Germline CDR1 DFQATT, CDR2 SNEGSKA (reference sequence). V was cut by 0 bases and J by 3 bases, with 1 base left in between. The CDR3 runs 11 residues. The CDR3 is CSARETDTQYF. The CDR3 DNA follows: TGCAGTGCTAGAGAGACAGATACGCAGTATTTT.

The V gene is TRBV6-1, the J gene TRBJ2-1, with D possibly matching TRBD2 (5 bases). V shed 4 bases and J shed 0 bases, with 7 bases lying between them. This CDR3 region has 14 residues. Germline CDR1 MNHNS, CDR2 SASEGT. The chain's CDR3 is CASSAAASYNEQFF. CDR3 DNA: TGTGCCAGCAGTGCAGCGGCCTCCTACAATGAGCAGTTCTTC.

In this sample, this clone turned up a few times. The chain carries TRBV4-2 and TRBJ1-1; 7 bases align to TRBD1. Germline loops: CDR1 LGHNA, CDR2 YNFKEQ. V shed 5 bases and J 7 bases; nucleotides not matched to a gene: 10. The CDR3 is made up of 14 amino acids. This chain's CDR3 is CASSLTGTAYEAFF. The CDR3 DNA follows: TGTGCCAGCAGCTTAACCGGGACAGCGTATGAAGCTTTCTTT.

The chain carries TRBV7-2 and TRBJ2-7; TRBD2 matches at 10 bases. Germline CDR1 is SGHTA and CDR2 is FQGNSA. V was clipped by 5 bases and J by 7 bases; unmatched bases: 14. This CDR3 contains 16 residues. The CDR3 coding sequence is TGTGCCAGCAGCCAGAGCTTAGCGGGAGGCCAGCGGGAGCAGTACTTC. It yields the protein CASSQSLAGGQREQYF.